This T cell receptor beta chain was documented in a study of control samples from healthy donors and cancer patients. Some clones are missing from TCRdb's copy, which holds only in-frame ones; the method was immunoSEQ multiplex PCR. The sample lists about 170,000 clones, around 94% occurring once. Material: blood. This clonotype originated in a woman aged 18-29 years in good health.

The CDR3 nucleotides are TGTGCCAGCAGCCAAGCGGGAGACAACACAGATACGCAGTATTTT. Protein product: CASSQAGDNTDTQYF. This chain joins TRBV3-1 (or the pseudogene TRBV3-2) and TRBJ2-3, with D possibly being TRBD2 (6 bases). V was clipped by 1 base and J by 2 bases, with 10 bases between them. This CDR3 region has 15 residues. Germline V CDR1 and CDR2: LGHDT, YNNKEL (reference sequence).